This T cell receptor beta chain was sequenced for a study of T cell repertoires in cytomegalovirus infection (dated by TCRdb to the late 2010s). Study-level background: Peptide stimulations targeted recently identified HLA-C-restricted CMV epitopes, whose presentation resists viral immunomodulation, together with well-studied HLA-B-restricted epitopes. Donor HLA type was relevant to the analysis, because carriage of CMV infection together with the matching HLA type was indicated by public TCR beta signatures. Results and caveats for the whole study, not just this receptor: The ex vivo response was dominated by HLA-C-restricted CMV-specific TCR beta clonotypes, which also provided the single most frequent clonotype in two of eight donors. In both this cohort and an independent cohort of over 350 donors, the cumulative frequency of public TCR beta family members distinguished carriers of CMV infection plus the relevant HLA type.

Counted from cysteine to phenylalanine, this CDR3 has 11 amino acids. The retained sequence is limited to the CDR3, 33 bases, with the frame set at the first base. Per the germline V gene, SNHLY is the CDR1 and FYNNEI is the CDR2. V and J are truncated by 10 bases and 8 bases respectively, leaving an intervening sequence of 11 bases. The treatment or condition label, read with the paper, signifies: in vitro stimulation with specific CMV peptide epitopes to enrich CMV-specific T cells. The listed sequencing device is Illumina HiSeq 1500. TCRdb passed the public sequencing reads through fastp at Q25 and MiXCR, retaining productive beta sequences. Each CDR3 protein gets just one entry, which takes the most common genes and DNA from the rows behind it. The sample includes 550,000 to 700,000 distinct CDR3 sequences, with about 39% observed a single time. The top ten constitute 48% of the sample. Points on this clonotype: The antigen it binds to is not known. Per-base quality was not reported, and no clone a single base away is much larger than it.

This receptor was obtained from a human donor in good health (CMV status not recorded). Some clones in this sample may be carry-over from other donors' samples. This sequence uses TRBV2 and TRBJ1-4; TRBD1 is perhaps the D gene, given 5 matching bases. The sample here was cultured PBMCs, taken from culture after CMV antigen stimulation. The sequenced DNA is TGTGCCACCAGCAGGGCCGAAAAACTGTTTTTT. Translated, this is CATSRAEKLFF.